The 12 T cell receptor beta chains given below trace back to one sample, sequenced in a study of blood T cells in healthy people across ages. Next came a second PCR, run for about 7 to 12 cycles, which used a sample-barcoded 5' primer along with a J-beta primer mix. In TCRdb, the 5' RACE reads were re-called with MiXCR into one record per CDR3 protein. The data show 630,000 or so distinct CDR3 sequences, about 32% seen once. Sequenced input: blood. The receptors shown here come from an elderly woman in good health.

This clonotype was recorded at least ten times. This chain connects TRBV30 to TRBJ2-5; the D gene is possibly TRBD1 (5 bases). The CDR3 sequence is 15 residues long. Germline CDR1 is GTSNPN and CDR2 is SVGIG (reference sequence). Trimming shortened V by 0 bases and J by 1 base, and 12 bases separated the two germline ends. The CDR3 nucleotides are TGTGCCTGGAGTGTGGGTGGGGCAGTCCAAGAGACCCAGTACTTC. Its protein product is CAWSVGGAVQETQYF.

Only a few counts were recorded for this clonotype. A read error may be the cause here, since a much bigger clone is one base away. The chain employs TRBV29-1 and TRBJ1-5, with D unresolved. There are 12 residues in the CDR3. V shed 7 bases and J shed 3 bases, with 10 bases lying between them. Germline V gene lookup returns CDR1 SQVTM and CDR2 ANQGSEA. CDR3 protein: CSGGGNNQPQHF. CDR3 DNA sequence: TGCAGCGGTGGAGGGAACAATCAGCCCCAGCATTTT. The whole variable domain, filled in from reference TRBV29-1 and TRBJ1-5, reads SAVISQKPSRDICQRGTSLTIQCQVDSQVTMMFWYRQQPGQSLTLIATANQGSEATYESGFVIDKFPISRPNLTFSTLTVSNMSPEDSSIYLCSGGGNNQPQHFGDGTRLSIL.

This clonotype was seen only a few times. The chain has TRBV6-1 and TRBJ2-2, with TRBD1 matching over 9 bases. Germline loops: CDR1 MNHNS, CDR2 SASEGT. The V gene end was trimmed by 7 bases and the J gene end by 6 bases; junction bases not matched to a gene: 3. The CDR3 is 13 amino acids. CDR3 sequence reads: CASKTGGSGELFF. The CDR3 nucleotides are TGTGCCAGCAAAACAGGGGGCTCCGGGGAGCTGTTTTTT.

This clonotype was detected ten times or more. The rearrangement links TRBV12-3 or TRBV12-4 to TRBJ2-7, with TRBD1 identical over 9 bases. With 3 bases clipped from V and 9 bases from J, the junction kept 12 bases outside the gene matches. This CDR3 comprises 15 residues. This chain's CDR3 is CASSFGRQGESGQYF. The CDR3 DNA reads as TGTGCCAGCAGTTTCGGGAGACAGGGGGAAAGCGGGCAGTACTTC.

This clonotype was recorded many times. This chain connects TRBV20-1 to TRBJ2-3; D is unresolved. CDR3 length: 14 amino acids. V was clipped by 6 bases and J by 4 bases, with 17 bases between them. CDR1 and CDR2 from the germline V gene are DFQATT and SNEGSKA (reference sequence). The DNA for the CDR3 is TGCAGTGCCCGAGAGGCTAGTTTCGCAGATACGCAGTATTTT. Its protein is CSAREASFADTQYF.

This clonotype was detected a few times. The chain combines TRBV12-3 or TRBV12-4 with TRBJ2-3; possibly TRBD2 for D (5 bases). Trimming removed 6 bases at V and 0 bases at J, with 13 bases between. The CDR3 sequence is 15 residues long. In DNA, the CDR3 is TGTGCCAGCAGCCGGTCGGGGATTAGCACAGATACGCAGTATTTT. Protein product: CASSRSGISTDTQYF.

The chain combines TRBV4-3 with TRBJ2-2, with 7 bases fitting TRBD2. The CDR3 runs 17 residues. The germline V gene has CDR1 LGHNA and CDR2 YSLEER. J gave up 0 bases and V 3 bases, and 7 bases lay outside the gene matches. The CDR3 DNA sequence: TGCGCCAGCAGCCATCCCAGGGAGGGCTCGAACACCGGGGAGCTGTTTTTT. It translates to CASSHPREGSNTGELFF.

This clonotype was detected ten times or more. The chain employs TRBV6-6 and TRBJ2-1, with TRBD2 identical over 12 bases. The length of the CDR3 is 15 residues. V was clipped by 5 bases and J by 9 bases; unmatched bases: 8. Germline-derived CDR1 and CDR2 are MNHNY and SVGAGI (reference sequence). The CDR3 DNA reads TGTGCCAGCAGTCGCCCCTCTAGCGGGGGGGTTGAGCAGTTCTTC. Translating it yields CASSRPSSGGVEQFF.

At least ten counts were recorded for this clonotype. The chain recombines TRBV5-4 with TRBJ2-3, with 7 nucleotides matching TRBD2. V lost 7 bases to trimming and J lost 1 base; unmatched junction nucleotides: 6. This CDR3 region has 14 residues. In germline, CDR1 is SGHNT, CDR2 YYREEE (reference sequence). CDR3 in amino acids: CASQTSGGTDTQYF. The CDR3 bases are TGTGCCAGCCAAACAAGCGGGGGCACAGATACGCAGTATTTT.

To note about this clonotype: A much larger clone differs from this one at a single base, so this may be a read error. V usage is TRBV2 and J usage is TRBJ2-7, with D perhaps matching TRBD1 (6 bases). Germline CDR1 SNHLY, CDR2 FYNNEI. The CDR3 runs to 13 residues. The CDR3 region is CTSARDNSYEQYF. DNA for the CDR3: TGTACCAGCGCCCGGGACAACTCCTACGAGCAGTACTTC.

This clonotype was seen a single time. This rearrangement joins TRBV7-9 to TRBJ2-3, with D hard to call. CDR1 and CDR2 from the germline V gene are SEHNR and FQNEAQ (reference sequence). V lost 5 bases to trimming and J lost 8 bases, with 11 bases between them. This CDR3 comprises 12 residues. The CDR3 protein is CASSPLRSTQYF. In DNA form, the CDR3 reads TGTGCCAGCAGCCCCCTACGGAGTACGCAGTATTTT. Full variable domain (remainder filled in from reference TRBV7-9 and TRBJ2-3): DTGVSQNPRHKITKRGQNVTFRCDPISEHNRLYWYRQTLGQGPEFLTYFQNEAQLEKSRLLSDRFSAERPKGSFSTLEIQRTEQGDSAMYLCASSPLRSTQYFGPGTRLTVL.

Only a few counts were recorded for this clonotype. The chain uses TRBV6-1 and TRBJ1-2, with 9 bases lining up with TRBD1. The CDR3 runs to 14 residues. The J segment lost 8 bases and the V segment lost 6 bases, leaving 10 bases of the junction unmatched. Germline V CDR1 and CDR2: MNHNS, SASEGT. The DNA of the CDR3 is TGTGCCAGCAGGGAACCTATGGACAGGGGAGGCTACACCTTC. Amino acid sequence: CASREPMDRGGYTF.